This TCR beta chain was obtained from a study of blood T cells in healthy people across ages. This clonotype occurred a few times. Combining a sample-barcoded 5' primer with a J-beta primer mix, a second PCR ran for about 7 to 11 cycles. TCRdb reprocessed the 5' RACE reads via MiXCR and lists one record per CDR3 protein. The sample lists approximately 700,000 distinct CDR3 sequences, roughly 32% seen once, with 15% to 17% in the top ten. Germline loops: CDR1 LGHDT, CDR2 YNNKEL (reference sequence). Trimming at V came to 5 bases and at J to 3 bases, leaving 10 bases not matched to a gene. The CDR3 runs 16 residues.

The V and J genes are TRBV3-1 and TRBJ2-3, with TRBD1 matching over 8 bases. The sequence was collected from a woman older than 75 in good health. Sample: blood. This CDR3 reads CASSTTGGGGTDTQYF. DNA for the CDR3: TGTGCCAGCAGCACCACAGGGGGAGGTGGAACAGATACGCAGTATTTT.